This TCR beta chain derives from a study of Ad26.COV2.S vaccination and SARS-CoV-2 variants. As to treatment: some 20 received Ad26.COV2.S at low or high dose, single or two shots; roughly five received placebo; per-sample allocation not given. Collection of samples fell on day 63 after the first vaccine or placebo injection. Assay used: immunoSEQ multiplex PCR; TCRdb lists only in-frame clones, some missing. The data show roughly 380,000 clones, with roughly 84% seen just once and 3.4% held by the top ten. Germline assignment: CDR1 SGDLS and CDR2 YYNGEE. This CDR3 has 15 residues. Trimming shortened V by 4 bases and J by 2 bases, and 12 bases separated the two germline ends.

The source is a person aged 18 to 59 who received the Ad26.COV2.S COVID-19 vaccine or a placebo. The specimen was peripheral blood, collected in a trial of Ad26.COV2.S vaccine versus placebo. The genes are TRBV9 and TRBJ2-2; D is uncertain. The CDR3 is CASSPQSLNTGELFF. The DNA for the CDR3 is TGTGCCAGCAGCCCACAGAGCCTAAACACCGGGGAGCTGTTTTTT.